A selection of T cell receptor beta chains follows, all from one sample in a study of CD8 T cells in Susac syndrome. TCRdb fed the immunoSEQ multiplex PCR reads into MiXCR, producing one record per CDR3 protein. The sample lists under 550,000 distinct CDR3 sequences; approximately 85% were seen once. The sequenced sample was CD8+ T cells from PBMCs. The receptor source for this set is a human donor with multiple sclerosis. CDR3s include the opening cysteine and the closing phenylalanine or tryptophan. D genes are given only for firm matches. Clone size, where shown, is once, few, many, or a class for clones that have expanded.

v_gene	j_gene	d_gene	abundance	CDR3nt	CDR3aa
TRBV6-5	TRBJ2-7	-	-	TGTGCCAGCAGTTCTCCAGCCCCGGGCGAGCAGTACTTC	CASSSPAPGEQYF
TRBV29-1	TRBJ2-7	TRBD1	-	TGCAGCGTTGAAACGGGACAGGGGAGCGAGCAGTACTTC	CSVETGQGSEQYF
TRBV6-1	TRBJ1-1	TRBD1	-	TGTGCCTCCGGGGGGGACAGAGGTGTGGACACTGAAGCTTTCTTT	CASGGDRGVDTEAFF
TRBV15	TRBJ2-4	-	-	TGTGCCACCAGAGCGACAGATAAGGACATTCAGTACTTC	CATRATDKDIQYF
TRBV4-1	TRBJ2-7	TRBD1	-	TGCGCCAGCAGCCAAACCGGGACAGGGGTACACGAGCAGTACTTC	CASSQTGTGVHEQYF
TRBV29-1	TRBJ2-7	TRBD1	-	TGCAACGCCGGGGGGACAGGGACGGACGAGCAGTACTTC	CNAGGTGTDEQYF
TRBV4-1	TRBJ2-2	TRBD1	-	TGCGCCAGCTATGGGACAGGCCAAACCGGGGAGCTGTTTTTT	CASYGTGQTGELFF
TRBV14	TRBJ2-1	TRBD2	-	TGTGCCAGCAGCCAAGAAGTTCTAGCGGGGGTAAACAATGAGCAGTTCTTC	CASSQEVLAGVNNEQFF
TRBV6-5	TRBJ2-7	-	few	TGTGCCAGCAGTTACGGACAGAAGCGGGACGAGCAGTACTTC	CASSYGQKRDEQYF
TRBV13	TRBJ2-3	TRBD2	-	TGTGCCAGCAGCTTCGTAGGAGCGGGGTTGAGCACAGATACGCAGTATTTT	CASSFVGAGLSTDTQYF
TRBV18	TRBJ1-5	TRBD1	-	TGTGCCAGCTCACCGAACCCGGGACAGAGCGCCGTAGTCAATCAGCCCCAGCATTTT	CASSPNPGQSAVVNQPQHF
TRBV18	TRBJ2-3	-	-	TGTGCCAGCTCACGGGGACTTTTCCTCGTCGCAGATACGCAGTATTTT	CASSRGLFLVADTQYF
TRBV30	TRBJ2-7	-	-	TGTGCCGGAATTCCTAGGGAGCAAGGCTCCTACGAGCAGTACTTC	CAGIPREQGSYEQYF
TRBV10-3	TRBJ1-3	-	few	TGTGCCATCAGTGAGTCGTGGGACCACTTAGACAGGAATTCTGGAAACACCATATATTTT	CAISESWDHLDRNSGNTIYF
TRBV5-1	TRBJ1-1	-	-	TGCGCCAGCAGCTTAAGAAGCACTGAAGCTTTCTTT	CASSLRSTEAFF
TRBV6-1	TRBJ1-1	-	few	TGTGCCAGCAGCCCTGGGGGGTACACTGAAGCTTTCTTT	CASSPGGYTEAFF
TRBV7-8	TRBJ2-7	-	-	TGTGCCAGCAGCCAACTAGGGGACAACTACGAGCAGTACTTC	CASSQLGDNYEQYF
TRBV12-3/TRBV12-4	TRBJ2-7	TRBD2	-	TGTGCCAGCAGTTTTAGGGACTATACCTACGAGCAGTACTTC	CASSFRDYTYEQYF
TRBV30	TRBJ2-3	-	-	TGTGCCTGTACTGGGTGGGATACGCAGTATTTT	CACTGWDTQYF
TRBV30	TRBJ1-3	-	-	TGTGCCTGGGGCACCCTTGGGGACACCATATATTTT	CAWGTLGDTIYF
TRBV6-1	TRBJ2-3	-	-	TGTGCCAGCAGTGAAGAGGGGGGAGGGACAGATACGCAGTATTTT	CASSEEGGGTDTQYF
TRBV20-1	TRBJ2-1	TRBD2	once	TGCAGTGCTAGAGGAGCGGGGGTCTACAATGAGCAGTTCTTC	CSARGAGVYNEQFF
TRBV18	TRBJ2-3	-	-	TGTGCCAGCTCCACTGGAGGGGAAGATACGCAGTATTTT	CASSTGGEDTQYF
TRBV28	TRBJ2-2	TRBD2	-	TGTGCCAGCAGTTTGGGACTAGCGGGGGGCACCGGGGAGCTGTTTTTT	CASSLGLAGGTGELFF
TRBV6-1	TRBJ2-7	-	few	TGTGCCAGCAGTGTACGCGGATCCTACGAGCAGTACTTC	CASSVRGSYEQYF
TRBV19	TRBJ2-1	-	-	TGTGCCAGTAGTAACCGGGACTACAATGAGCAGTTCTTC	CASSNRDYNEQFF
TRBV5-4	TRBJ1-1	-	-	TGTGCCAGCAGCCCGGGGTTGGGCAGGGAGAACACTGAAGCTTTCTTT	CASSPGLGRENTEAFF
TRBV30	TRBJ2-2	-	-	TGTGCCTGGAATCCAGGCCTAGGAACGCGGGAGCTGTTTTTT	CAWNPGLGTRELFF
TRBV4-1	TRBJ1-1	TRBD1	-	TGCGCCAGCAGCCAGTCATTGACAGGGGCCACTGAAGCTTTCTTT	CASSQSLTGATEAFF
TRBV3-1	TRBJ1-1	-	-	TGTGCCAGCAGCCCCCGGGCCACACCTCTAATTGAAGCTTTCTTT	CASSPRATPLIEAFF
TRBV7-9	TRBJ2-1	TRBD2	-	TGTGCCAGCAGCACCCATAGCGGGGGGGCGTACAATGAGCAGTTCTTC	CASSTHSGGAYNEQFF
TRBV27	TRBJ1-2	-	-	TGTGCCAGCAGGGCGACAGAAAACTATGGCTACACCTTC	CASRATENYGYTF
TRBV19	TRBJ2-1	-	-	TGTGCCAGTAGTATGATGAGGTTAAATGAGCAGTTCTTC	CASSMMRLNEQFF
TRBV7-9	TRBJ2-1	-	-	TGTGCCAGCAGCTTAGAGGACGGACGATCCTACAATGAGCAGTTCTTC	CASSLEDGRSYNEQFF
TRBV5-1	TRBJ2-7	TRBD1	-	TGCGCCAGCAGGCGACCAGGGACAGGGATCAACGAGCAGTACTTC	CASRRPGTGINEQYF
TRBV27	TRBJ2-7	-	-	TGTGCCAGCAGTTTATCTCTGGCGATCCCCAATTACGAGCAGTACTTC	CASSLSLAIPNYEQYF